The sequence of this T cell receptor (beta chain) was determined in a study of circulating and synovial CD4+ cells in juvenile arthritis. This CDR3 is 16 amino acids long. Germline values: CDR1 SGHTA, CDR2 FQGNSA. V lost 4 bases and J lost 4, with 17 bases in between. To note about this clone: Its specificity is not known.

Sequencing used immunoSEQ multiplex PCR; TCRdb keeps in-frame clones, though not all of them. This sample has 34,000 or so clones, with 85% to 95% found just once. Study findings and constraints: CPL and bulk CD4 samples differed at least tenfold in T cell genomes. Compared with bulk blood, circulating pathogenic-like lymphocytes shared substantially more CDR3 sequences with synovial T cells.

Patients with active juvenile idiopathic arthritis donated these samples. Sequenced sample: CD4+ T cells from blood. The V and J genes are TRBV7-2 and TRBJ1-3; maybe TRBD1 (6 bases). The sequence derives from a human donor with juvenile idiopathic arthritis. The CDR3 DNA follows: TGTGCCAGCAGCTCCGAGGTCCGGGACACCGGAAACACCATATATTTT. This sequence encodes CASSSEVRDTGNTIYF.